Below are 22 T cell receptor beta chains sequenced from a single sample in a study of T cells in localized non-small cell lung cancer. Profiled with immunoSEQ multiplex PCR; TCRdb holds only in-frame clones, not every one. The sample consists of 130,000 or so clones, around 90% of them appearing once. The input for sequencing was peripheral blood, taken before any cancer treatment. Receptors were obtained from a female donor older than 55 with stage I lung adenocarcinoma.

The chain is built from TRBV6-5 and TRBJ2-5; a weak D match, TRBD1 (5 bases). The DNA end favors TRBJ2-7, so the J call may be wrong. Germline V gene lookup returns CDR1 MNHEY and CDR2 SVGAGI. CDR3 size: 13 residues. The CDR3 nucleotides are TGTGCCAGCAGTCAGGGCCCTTGGGACGAGCAGTACTTC. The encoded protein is CASSQGPWDEQYF.

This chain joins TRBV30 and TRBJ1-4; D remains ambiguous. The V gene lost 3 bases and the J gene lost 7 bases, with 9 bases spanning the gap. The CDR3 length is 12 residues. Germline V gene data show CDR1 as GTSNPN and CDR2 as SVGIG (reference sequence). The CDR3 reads CAWRWRGEKLFF. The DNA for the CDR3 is TGTGCCTGGAGGTGGCGGGGTGAAAAACTGTTTTTT.

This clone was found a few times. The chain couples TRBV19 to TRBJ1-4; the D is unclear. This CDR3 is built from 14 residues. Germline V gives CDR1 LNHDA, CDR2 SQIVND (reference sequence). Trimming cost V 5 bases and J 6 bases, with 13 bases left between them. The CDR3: CASSDGIEDEKLFF. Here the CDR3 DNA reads TGTGCCAGTAGTGACGGGATTGAGGATGAAAAACTGTTTTTT.

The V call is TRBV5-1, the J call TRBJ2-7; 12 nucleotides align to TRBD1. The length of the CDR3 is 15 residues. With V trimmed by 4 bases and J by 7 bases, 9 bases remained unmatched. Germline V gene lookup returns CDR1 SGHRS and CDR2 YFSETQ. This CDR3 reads CASSPPGQGAGEQYF. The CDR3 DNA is TGCGCCAGCAGCCCTCCGGGACAGGGGGCCGGTGAGCAGTACTTC.

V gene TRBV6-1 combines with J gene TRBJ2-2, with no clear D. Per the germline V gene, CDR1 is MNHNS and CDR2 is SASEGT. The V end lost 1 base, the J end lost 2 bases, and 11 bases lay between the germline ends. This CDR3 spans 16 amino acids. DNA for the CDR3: TGTGCCAGCAGTGAAGTAACGTCCTTAAACACCGGGGAGCTGTTTTTT. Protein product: CASSEVTSLNTGELFF.

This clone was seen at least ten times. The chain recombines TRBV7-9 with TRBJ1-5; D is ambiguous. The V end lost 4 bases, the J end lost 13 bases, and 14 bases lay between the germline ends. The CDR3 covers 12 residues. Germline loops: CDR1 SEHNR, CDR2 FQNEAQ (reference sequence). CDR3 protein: CASSSDYREQHF. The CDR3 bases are TGTGCCAGCAGCTCAGATTACCGGGAGCAGCATTTT.

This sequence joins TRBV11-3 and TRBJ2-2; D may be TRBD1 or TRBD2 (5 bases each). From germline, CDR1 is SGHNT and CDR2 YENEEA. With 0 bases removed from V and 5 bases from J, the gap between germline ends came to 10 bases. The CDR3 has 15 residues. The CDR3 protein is CASSLEPGPTGELFF. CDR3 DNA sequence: TGTGCCAGCAGCTTAGAGCCGGGACCGACCGGGGAGCTGTTTTTT.

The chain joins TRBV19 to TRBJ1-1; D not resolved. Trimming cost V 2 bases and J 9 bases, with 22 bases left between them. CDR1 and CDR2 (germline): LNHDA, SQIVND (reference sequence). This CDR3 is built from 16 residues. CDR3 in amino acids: CASSISPSTDVGKAFF. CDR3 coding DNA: TGTGCCAGTAGTATATCTCCCTCGACGGACGTGGGGAAAGCTTTCTTT.

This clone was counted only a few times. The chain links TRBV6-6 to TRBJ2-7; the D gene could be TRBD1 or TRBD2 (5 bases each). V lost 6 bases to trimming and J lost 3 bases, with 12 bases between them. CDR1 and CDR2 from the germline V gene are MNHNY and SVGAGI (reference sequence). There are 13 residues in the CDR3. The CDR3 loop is CASRPGTDYEQYF. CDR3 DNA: TGTGCCAGCAGGCCCGGGACCGACTACGAGCAGTACTTC.

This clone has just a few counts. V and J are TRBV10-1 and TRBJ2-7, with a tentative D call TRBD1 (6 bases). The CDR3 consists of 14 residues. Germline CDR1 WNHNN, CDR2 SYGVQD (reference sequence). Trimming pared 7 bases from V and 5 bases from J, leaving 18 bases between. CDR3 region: CASNGQGRCHEQYF. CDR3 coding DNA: TGCGCCAGCAACGGGCAGGGGAGATGCCACGAGCAGTACTTC.

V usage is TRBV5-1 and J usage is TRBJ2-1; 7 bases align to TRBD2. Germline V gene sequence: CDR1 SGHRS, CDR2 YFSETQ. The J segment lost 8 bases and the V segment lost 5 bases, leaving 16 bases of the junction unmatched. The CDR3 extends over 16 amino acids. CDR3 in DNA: TGCGCCAGCAGACCGGGTGGTACTAGCGTCTGGGATGAGCAGTTCTTC. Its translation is CASRPGGTSVWDEQFF.

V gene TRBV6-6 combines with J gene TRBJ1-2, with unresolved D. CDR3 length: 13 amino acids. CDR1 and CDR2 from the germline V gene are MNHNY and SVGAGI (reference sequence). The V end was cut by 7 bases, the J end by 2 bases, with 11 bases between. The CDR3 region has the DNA TGTGCCAGCATTTTCGACGGGAACTATGGCTACACCTTC. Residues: CASIFDGNYGYTF.

The CDR3 here is CASSIGHLGEQYF. DNA for the CDR3: TGTGCCAGCAGCATAGGACACTTAGGCGAGCAGTACTTC. This sequence joins TRBV7-3 and TRBJ2-7, with a weak D call TRBD1 (5 bases). This CDR3 is built from 13 residues. Germline assignment: CDR1 SGHTA and CDR2 FQGTGA. Trimming stripped 5 bases from V and 6 bases from J, with 14 bases between.

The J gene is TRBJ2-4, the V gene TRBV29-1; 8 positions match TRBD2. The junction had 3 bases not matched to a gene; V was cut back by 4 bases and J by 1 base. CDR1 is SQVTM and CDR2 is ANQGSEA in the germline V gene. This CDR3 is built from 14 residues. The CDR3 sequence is CSVGGGRAKNIQYF. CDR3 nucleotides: TGCAGCGTTGGAGGCGGGAGGGCCAAAAACATTCAGTACTTC.

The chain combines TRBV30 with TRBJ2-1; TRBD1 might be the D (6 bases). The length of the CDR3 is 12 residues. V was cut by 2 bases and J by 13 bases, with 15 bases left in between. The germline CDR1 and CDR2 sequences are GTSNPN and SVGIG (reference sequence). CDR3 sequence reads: CAWSPETRGQFF. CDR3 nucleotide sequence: TGTGCCTGGAGTCCCGAGACCAGGGGTCAGTTCTTC.

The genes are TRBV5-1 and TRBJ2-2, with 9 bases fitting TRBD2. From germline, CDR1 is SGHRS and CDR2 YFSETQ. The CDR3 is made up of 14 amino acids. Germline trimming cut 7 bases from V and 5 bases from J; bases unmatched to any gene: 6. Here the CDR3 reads CASRGLAWTGELFF. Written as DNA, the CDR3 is TGCGCCAGCCGCGGACTAGCGTGGACCGGGGAGCTGTTTTTT.

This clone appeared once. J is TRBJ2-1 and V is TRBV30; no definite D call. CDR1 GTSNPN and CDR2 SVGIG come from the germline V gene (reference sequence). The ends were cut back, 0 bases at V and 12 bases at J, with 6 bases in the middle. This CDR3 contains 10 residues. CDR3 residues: CAWSVVGQFF. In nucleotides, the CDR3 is TGTGCCTGGAGTGTAGTGGGGCAGTTCTTC.

This CDR3 is CASSVDLTQETQYF. The CDR3 DNA reads as TGTGCCAGCAGCGTAGATCTTACCCAAGAGACCCAGTACTTC. The chain links TRBV9 to TRBJ2-5; D unclear. Per the germline V gene, CDR1 is SGDLS and CDR2 is YYNGEE. Trimming took off 0 bases at V and 1 base at J, with 7 bases between the two ends. This CDR3 region has 14 residues.

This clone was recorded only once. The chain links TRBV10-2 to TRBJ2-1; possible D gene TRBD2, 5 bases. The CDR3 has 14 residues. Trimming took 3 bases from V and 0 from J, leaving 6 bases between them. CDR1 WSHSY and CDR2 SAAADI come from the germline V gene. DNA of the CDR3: TGCGCCAGCAGTGATACTAGCTCCTACAATGAGCAGTTCTTC. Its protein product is CASSDTSSYNEQFF.

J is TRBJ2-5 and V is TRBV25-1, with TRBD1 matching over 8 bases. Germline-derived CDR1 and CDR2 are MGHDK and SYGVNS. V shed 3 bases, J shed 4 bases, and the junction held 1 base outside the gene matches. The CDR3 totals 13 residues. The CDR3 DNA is TGTGCCAGCAGTGATACAGGGGGAGAGACCCAGTACTTC. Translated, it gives CASSDTGGETQYF.

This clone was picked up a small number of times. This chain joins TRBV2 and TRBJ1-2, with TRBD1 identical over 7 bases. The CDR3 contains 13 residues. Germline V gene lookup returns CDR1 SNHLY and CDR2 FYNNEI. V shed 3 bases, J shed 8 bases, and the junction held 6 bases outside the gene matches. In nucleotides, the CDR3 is TGTGCCAGCAGTGACCGGGACAGCAGGGGCTACACCTTC. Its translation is CASSDRDSRGYTF.

CDR3 in amino acids: CASSPVVIPNEKLFF. CDR3 coding DNA: TGCGCCAGCAGCCCGGTCGTCATTCCGAATGAAAAACTGTTTTTT. The genes are TRBV5-1 and TRBJ1-4; D remains ambiguous. CDR1 is SGHRS, CDR2 YFSETQ, per germline. V lost 4 bases to trimming and J lost 5 bases, with 15 bases between them. This CDR3 has 15 residues.